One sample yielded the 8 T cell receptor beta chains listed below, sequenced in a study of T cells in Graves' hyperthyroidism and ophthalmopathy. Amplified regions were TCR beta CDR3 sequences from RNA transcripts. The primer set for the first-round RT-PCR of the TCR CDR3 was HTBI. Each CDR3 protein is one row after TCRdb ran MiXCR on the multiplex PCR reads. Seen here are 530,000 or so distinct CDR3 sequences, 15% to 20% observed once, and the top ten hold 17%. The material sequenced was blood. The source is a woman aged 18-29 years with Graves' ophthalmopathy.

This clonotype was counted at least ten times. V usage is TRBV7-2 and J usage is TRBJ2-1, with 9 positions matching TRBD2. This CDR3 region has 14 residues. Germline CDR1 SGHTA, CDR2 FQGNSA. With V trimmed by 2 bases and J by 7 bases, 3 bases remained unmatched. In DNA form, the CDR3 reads TGTGCCAGCAGCTTAATAGCGGGGGCAAATGAGCAGTTCTTC. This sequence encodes CASSLIAGANEQFF.

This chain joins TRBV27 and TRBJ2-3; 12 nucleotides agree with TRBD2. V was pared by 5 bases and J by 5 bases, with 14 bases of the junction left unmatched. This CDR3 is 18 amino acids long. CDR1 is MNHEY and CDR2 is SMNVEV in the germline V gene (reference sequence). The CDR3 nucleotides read TGTGCCAGCAGTACTACTGCCCCTAGCGGGAGGGCGGAAGATACGCAGTATTTT. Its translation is CASSTTAPSGRAEDTQYF.

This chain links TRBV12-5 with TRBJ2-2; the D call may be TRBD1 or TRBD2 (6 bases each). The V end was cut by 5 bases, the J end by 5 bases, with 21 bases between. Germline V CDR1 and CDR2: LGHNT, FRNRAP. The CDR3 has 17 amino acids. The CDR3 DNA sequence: TGTGCTAGTGGTCTCGACGCCGGGGGCCTCACGACCGGGGAGCTGTTTTTT. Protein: CASGLDAGGLTTGELFF.

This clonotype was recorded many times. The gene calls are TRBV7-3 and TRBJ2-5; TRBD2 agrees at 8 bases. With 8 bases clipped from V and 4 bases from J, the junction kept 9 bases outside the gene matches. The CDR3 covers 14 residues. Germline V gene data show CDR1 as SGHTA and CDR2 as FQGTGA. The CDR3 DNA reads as TGTGCCAGCTCCTTCTCCGGGACTAGAGAGACCCAGTACTTC. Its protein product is CASSFSGTRETQYF.

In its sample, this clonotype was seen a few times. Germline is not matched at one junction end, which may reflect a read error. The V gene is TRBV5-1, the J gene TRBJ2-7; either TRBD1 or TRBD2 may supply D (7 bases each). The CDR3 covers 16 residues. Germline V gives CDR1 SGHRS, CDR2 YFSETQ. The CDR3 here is CASSLGGGQRSYEQYF. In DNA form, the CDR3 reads TGTGCCAGCAGCTTGGGGGGGGGACAGCGTTCCTACGAGCAGTACTTC. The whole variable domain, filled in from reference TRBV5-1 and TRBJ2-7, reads KAGVTQTPRYLIKTRGQQVTLSCSPISGHRSVSWYQQTPGQGLQFLFEYFSETQRNKGNFPGRFSGRQFSNSRSEMNVSTLELGDSALYLCASSLGGGQRSYEQYFGPGTRLTVT.

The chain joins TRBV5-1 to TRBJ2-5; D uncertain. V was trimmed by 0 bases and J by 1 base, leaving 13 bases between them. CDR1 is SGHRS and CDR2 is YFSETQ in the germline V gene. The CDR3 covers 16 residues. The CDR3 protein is CASSLAWATSQETQYF. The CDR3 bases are TGCGCCAGCAGCTTGGCATGGGCTACCAGCCAAGAGACCCAGTACTTC.

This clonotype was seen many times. The CDR3 here is CASKDGNPISNQPQHF. The CDR3 bases are TGTGCCAGCAAGGACGGGAACCCTATTAGCAATCAGCCCCAGCATTTT. The chain couples TRBV6-1 to TRBJ1-5, with D unresolved. The germline V gene encodes CDR1 MNHNS and CDR2 SASEGT. The ends were cut back, 7 bases at V and 0 bases at J, with 16 bases in the middle. The CDR3 length is 16 residues.

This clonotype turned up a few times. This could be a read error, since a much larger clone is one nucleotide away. CDR3 nucleotide sequence: TGCAGTGCCGTAGGGTTGGGACTAGCGGGAGTAGGTACGCAGTATTTT. It codes for CSAVGLGLAGVGTQYF. The chain uses TRBV20-1 and TRBJ2-3; 14 nucleotides line up with TRBD2. Losses at the gene ends were 6 bases for V and 8 bases for J; bases not matched to a gene: 13. Per germline, CDR1 DFQATT and CDR2 SNEGSKA (reference sequence). The CDR3 is made up of 16 amino acids.